The clone carrying this T cell receptor beta chain was observed a handful of times. The donors, aged about 6 to 95, were healthy Caucasians from Russia. This record belongs to a study of blood T cells in healthy people across ages. Alongside a J-beta primer mix, a sample-barcoded 5' primer served in a second PCR lasting roughly 6 to 11 cycles. One entry per CDR3 protein results from TCRdb running MiXCR on the 5' RACE reads. The data hold 1.5 million to 2 million distinct CDR3 sequences, with less than 50% observed a single time. The CDR3 totals 14 residues. Trimming took 4 bases from V and 11 from J, leaving 20 bases between them.

The TCR originated in a woman aged 35 to 49 in good health. The gene calls are TRBV12-3 or TRBV12-4 and TRBJ2-5; D gene ambiguous. The sample consisted of blood. The chain's CDR3 is CASSSRLSENEQYF. CDR3 nucleotides: TGTGCCAGCAGTTCTAGGTTATCGGAGAATGAGCAGTACTTC.